Listed below are T cell receptor beta chains from one sample, sequenced in a study of blood T cell repertoires in COVID-19. TCRdb's table, derived via immunoSEQ multiplex PCR, lists solely in-frame clones and lacks some. Of 90,000 or so clones in the sample, around 87% were seen once. Sequenced sample: peripheral blood. The receptors come from a human donor in a cohort sampled during active COVID-19. The conserved cysteine and the conserved F or W are not part of the CDR3 here.

j_call v_call cdr3_aa
TRBJ2-5 TRBV7-9 ASSLRIGRGETQY
TRBJ1-5 TRBV15 ATSRNRQGACQPQH
TRBJ1-1 TRBV12-3/TRBV12-4 ASSLQWTEAF
TRBJ2-1 TRBV29-1 SVKAGSYNEQF
TRBJ2-7 TRBV29-1 SVQGADYEQY
TRBJ2-7 TRBV19 ASSTRPGQGFEQY
TRBJ2-1 TRBV11-3 ASSIGTDIEQF
TRBJ1-6 TRBV2 ASETRNNSPLH
TRBJ1-5 TRBV21-1 ASSKDGRAYSNQPQH
TRBJ1-4 TRBV10-3 AISESSEKLF
TRBJ2-5 TRBV6-5 ASSLGGGTQY
TRBJ2-3 TRBV24-1 ATSSPRGPVDTQY
TRBJ2-1 TRBV19 ASSPTWATRNNEQF
TRBJ1-6 TRBV3-1/TRBV3-2 ASSRGGNSPLH
TRBJ1-1 TRBV19 ASSAGVTRAF
TRBJ2-3 TRBV9 ASTPAGRSTDTQY
TRBJ2-7 TRBV5-1 ASKGASYEQY
TRBJ2-1 TRBV15 ATSPTSGGSNIYNEQF
TRBJ2-3 TRBV9 ASSGGPSSTDTQY
TRBJ2-3 TRBV20-1 SASKRGGPDTQY
TRBJ1-1 TRBV7-9 ASRGQLMTEAF
TRBJ2-2 TRBV7-8 ASSALGQGTGELF
TRBJ1-4 TRBV11-2 ASSYNGAGGYEKLF
TRBJ2-5 TRBV3-1/TRBV3-2 ASSLFRDSQETQY
TRBJ2-7 TRBV7-7 ASSLGQGVTYEQY
TRBJ1-1 TRBV6-6 ASSYGWAF
TRBJ1-6 TRBV5-6 ASCIGQGYSPLH
TRBJ2-2 TRBV7-2 ASSSSGSGTGELF
TRBJ2-7 TRBV27 ASSLEGSIYEQY
TRBJ2-1 TRBV7-3 ASSFTGTGLSNEQF
TRBJ1-5 TRBV18 ASSPSGSVGPQH
TRBJ1-1 TRBV6-6 ASKIQGTIEAF
TRBJ1-5 TRBV6-5 ASSYGGDSNQPQH
TRBJ2-5 TRBV3-1/TRBV3-2 ASSQDLTGMGQETQY
TRBJ1-4 TRBV20-1 SASEDRANEKLF
TRBJ1-4 TRBV9 ASSGQGQGKATNEKLF
TRBJ2-7 TRBV5-1 ASSSYFSGGYEQY
TRBJ1-6 TRBV30 AWSLRQGSSVYNSPLH
TRBJ2-4 TRBV6-1 ASSESPRGEDIQY
TRBJ1-2 TRBV12-3/TRBV12-4 ASSSQGAGYT
TRBJ1-1 TRBV2 ASSIGTATEAF
TRBJ2-1 TRBV5-4 ASSLAGSAAYNEQF